This T cell receptor beta chain came from a study of OX40 agonist ivuxolimab in advanced cancers. As for the study in general: The patients received ivuxolimab by intravenous route every 2 weeks at 0.01 to 10 mg/kg.

Measured with immunoSEQ multiplex PCR; TCRdb has only the in-frame clones, and not every one. Of roughly 70,000 clones in the sample, more than 70% were seen once. The junction had 1 base not matched to a gene; V was cut back by 1 base and J by 5 bases. The CDR3 sequence is 14 residues long. Looked up from germline, CDR1 is MNHEY and CDR2 is SVGAGI. General study findings and limits: Clonal expansion from baseline to week 6 occurred in both CD4+ and CD8+ T cells.

On this clone itself: The antigen remains undetermined.

Sequenced material: CD4+ or CD8+ T cells sorted from blood, taken in a trial of the OX40 agonist ivuxolimab. This receptor was taken from an adult with an advanced solid tumor such as melanoma, head and neck, liver or kidney cancer. This chain uses TRBV6-5 with TRBJ2-1, with 8 bases identical to TRBD1. The CDR3 region is CASSYYRGDNEQFF. The CDR3 nucleotides read TGTGCCAGCAGTTACTACAGGGGGGACAATGAGCAGTTCTTC.